This T cell receptor beta chain was sequenced for a study of T cells in Graves' hyperthyroidism and ophthalmopathy. The CDR3 length is 16 residues. Germline-derived CDR1 and CDR2 are LNHNV and YYDKDF (reference sequence). V shed 1 base and J shed 7 bases, with 16 bases lying between them. Orbital computed tomography, thyroid ultrasound, serum thyroxine and TRAb, and clinical symptoms together informed the diagnoses. Regions amplified from RNA transcripts were the TCR beta CDR3 regions. In the first-round RT-PCR of the TCR CDR3, the HTBI primer set was used. MiXCR was run by TCRdb on the multiplex PCR reads, yielding one entry per CDR3 protein. This repertoire shows around 530,000 distinct CDR3 sequences, about 15% found once; its top ten account for roughly a sixth. The study, taken as a whole, reports: Most thyroid clonotypes that were expanded above 0.001 also turned up in blood.

Note on this clonotype: Its antigen remains unknown.

The specimen sequenced was blood. The sequence was collected from a woman aged 18 to 35 with Graves' ophthalmopathy. The chain carries TRBV15 and TRBJ2-2; no clear D. This CDR3 reads CATSRAIARGIGELFF. The CDR3 DNA reads as TGTGCCACCAGCAGAGCCATCGCTCGTGGAATCGGGGAGCTGTTTTTT.